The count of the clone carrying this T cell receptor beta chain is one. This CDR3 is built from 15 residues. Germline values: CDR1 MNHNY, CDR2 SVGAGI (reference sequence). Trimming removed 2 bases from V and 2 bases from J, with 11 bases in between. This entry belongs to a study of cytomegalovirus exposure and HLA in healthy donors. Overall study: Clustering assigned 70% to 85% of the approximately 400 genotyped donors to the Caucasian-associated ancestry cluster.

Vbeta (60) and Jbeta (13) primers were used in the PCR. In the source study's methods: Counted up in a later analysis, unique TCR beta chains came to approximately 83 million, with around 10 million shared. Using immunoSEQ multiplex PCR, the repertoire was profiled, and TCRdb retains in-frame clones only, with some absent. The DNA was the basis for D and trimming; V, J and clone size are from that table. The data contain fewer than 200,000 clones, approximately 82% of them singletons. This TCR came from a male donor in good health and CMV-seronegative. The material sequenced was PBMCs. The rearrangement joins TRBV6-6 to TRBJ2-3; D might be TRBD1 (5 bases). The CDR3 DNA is TGTGCCAGCAGTTACCGCCCTGGACACACAGATACGCAGTATTTT. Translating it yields CASSYRPGHTDTQYF.